The 7 T cell receptor beta chains given below trace back to one sample, sequenced in a study of T-cell reconstitution after alpha-beta-depleted transplantation in children. During its preparation, the TCRbeta library received unique molecular identifiers. Using its own MiXCR run on the PCR reads, TCRdb lists one record per CDR3 protein. Here the sample spans under 450,000 distinct CDR3 sequences, roughly 17% being singletons. The sample consisted of PBMCs, mostly from graft donor cells, taken 360 days after TCRalphabeta/CD19-depleted stem cell transplant. The receptors come from a boy younger than two who had a stem cell transplant for Wiskott-Aldrich syndrome, so the T cells may come from the graft donor.

This rearrangement joins TRBV10-3 to TRBJ2-7; the match to TRBD2 covers 10 bases. Germline V gene sequence: CDR1 ENHRY, CDR2 SYGVKD. This CDR3 contains 16 residues. J lost 4 bases, V lost 4 bases, and 10 bases had no gene match. The CDR3 DNA reads TGTGCCATCAGTGGAACATCTAGCGGGAGAGGGTACGAGCAGTACTTC. Its translation is CAISGTSSGRGYEQYF.

The rearrangement links TRBV25-1 to TRBJ2-3, with D hard to call. V was pared by 4 bases and J by 1 base, with 12 bases between. The CDR3 consists of 15 residues. Germline V lookup: CDR1 MGHDK, CDR2 SYGVNS. Written as DNA, the CDR3 is TGTGCCAGCAGTGGCCTGGGAATTGGCACAGATACGCAGTATTTT. Amino acids: CASSGLGIGTDTQYF.

The CDR3 spells CASSSGGTGPIAKNIQYF. CDR3 bases: TGCGCCAGCAGCTCAGGAGGGACAGGGCCGATAGCCAAAAACATTCAGTACTTC. This chain links TRBV5-1 with TRBJ2-4; 9 bases align to TRBD1. After removal of 3 bases from V and 0 bases from J, the junction contained 10 bases not matched to a gene. The CDR3 has 18 residues. Germline V gives CDR1 SGHRS, CDR2 YFSETQ.

In its sample, this clonotype was seen a few times. The chain joins TRBV24-1 to TRBJ2-5, with 9 bases fitting TRBD1. Trimming cost V 1 base and J 2 bases; bases outside gene matches: 4. The CDR3 loop spans 16 amino acids. The germline CDR1 and CDR2 sequences are KGHDR and SFDVKD. CDR3 in amino acids: CATSDFRDRGQETQYF. Here the CDR3 DNA reads TGTGCCACCAGTGATTTTCGCGACAGGGGGCAAGAGACCCAGTACTTC.

This clonotype came up a few times. The CDR3 reads CASSFPGLAGGPVQEQFF. CDR3 nucleotide sequence: TGTGCCAGCAGCTTCCCGGGACTAGCGGGAGGGCCGGTTCAGGAGCAGTTCTTC. The V gene is TRBV11-1, the J gene TRBJ2-1, with TRBD2 identical over 16 bases. After removal of 3 bases from V and 10 bases from J, the junction contained 12 bases not matched to a gene. Germline V CDR1 and CDR2: SGHAT, FQDESV (reference sequence). CDR3 length equals 18 residues.

The chain has TRBV5-5 and TRBJ2-6; D ambiguous. The CDR3 is 14 amino acids. V dropped 2 bases and J dropped 4 bases, with 7 bases sitting between them. In germline, CDR1 is SGHKS, CDR2 YYEKEE (reference sequence). The CDR3 DNA sequence: TGTGCCAGCAGCTTATCACCGGGGGCCAACGTCCTGACTTTC. Protein sequence: CASSLSPGANVLTF.

This clonotype showed up many times. V gene TRBV7-9 combines with J gene TRBJ2-1; D remains unclear. Between the trimmed V and J ends, which lost 2 bases and 7 bases, there was a span of 6 bases. Per the germline V gene, CDR1 is SEHNR and CDR2 is FQNEAQ (reference sequence). This CDR3 has 12 amino acids. The CDR3 coding sequence is TGTGCCAGCAGCTTATTGTCTAATGAGCAGTTCTTC. It encodes CASSLLSNEQFF.